The sequence of this T cell receptor beta chain was determined in a study of CD8 T cells in Susac syndrome. Details on this clonotype: The antigen is not known.

Study-wide points: By the study's own acknowledgment, its TCR sequencing and HLA analysis included relatively few individuals.

RNA in amounts of about 0.5 to 1 ug was reverse transcribed with random hexamers. Multiplex immunoSEQ PCR targeted 54 Vbeta and 13 Jbeta TCR beta segments. TCRdb re-called the immunoSEQ multiplex PCR reads through MiXCR, storing one row per CDR3 protein. The sample yields more than 150,000 distinct CDR3 sequences, 95% seen once. The ends were cut back, 2 bases at V and 2 bases at J, with 15 bases in the middle. This CDR3 spans 16 amino acids. CDR1 and CDR2 from the germline V gene are LGHDT and YNNKEL (reference sequence). The chain links TRBV3-1 to TRBJ1-1, with D maybe TRBD1 (6 bases). The material sequenced was CD8+ T cells from PBMCs. This receptor was taken from a human donor with multiple sclerosis. CDR3 loop: CASSQLKQGVNTEAFF. CDR3 in DNA: TGTGCCAGCAGCCAACTGAAACAGGGAGTCAACACTGAAGCTTTCTTT.